A selection of T cell receptor beta chains follows, all from one sample in a study of regulatory T cells in long-lasting Graves disease. One entry per CDR3 protein results from TCRdb running MiXCR on the multiplex PCR reads. Found here are 380,000 or so distinct CDR3 sequences, roughly 17% of them singletons; the top ten hold 20% to 25%. This sample also appeared in a second study, on T cells in Graves' hyperthyroidism and ophthalmopathy.

Sequenced material: peripheral blood mononuclear cells (PBMCs), taken at new diagnosis, from a patient treated with antithyroid drugs. These receptors all come from a woman between 18 and 29 years old with Graves disease. CDR3s include the opening cysteine and the closing phenylalanine or tryptophan. Fields, in order: clone size, J gene, V gene, D gene, CDR3 DNA, CDR3 protein. The D gene is left open where the match is weak. Rows give clone size only sometimes, using once, few, many, or a class for an expanded clone.

>few|TRBJ1-3|TRBV6-2/TRBV6-3|.
TGTGCCAGTGTAGACGGATTCTCTGGAAACACCATATATTTT
CASVDGFSGNTIYF
>few|TRBJ1-6|TRBV10-2|.
TGCGCCAGCAGTGAAGGGACGGAGAATTCACCCCTCCACTTT
CASSEGTENSPLHF
>.|TRBJ1-2|TRBV19|.
TGTGCCAGTAGTATAAGGAAAGGAACTTATGGCTACACCTTC
CASSIRKGTYGYTF
>many|TRBJ2-3|TRBV6-2/TRBV6-3|.
TGTGCCAGCAGTTACGGGGGTTCTAGCACAGATACGCAGTATTTT
CASSYGGSSTDTQYF
>many|TRBJ2-3|TRBV20-1|.
TGCAGTGCTAGAGGACAGACCCGCACAGATACGCAGTATTTT
CSARGQTRTDTQYF
>few|TRBJ1-5|TRBV19|.
TGTGCCACCCAATACAGGGAAGGGAATTGGCCCCAGCATTTT
CATQYREGNWPQHF
>.|TRBJ2-1|TRBV18|TRBD1
TGTGCCAGCTCACCCGGACAGGACAATGAGCAGTTCTTC
CASSPGQDNEQFF
>many|TRBJ2-7|TRBV5-1|.
TGCGCCAGCAGCAGGAGCTCCGTGGACGAGCAGTACTTC
CASSRSSVDEQYF
>many|TRBJ2-6|TRBV2|.
TGTGCCAGCGAAAGGGCCAACGTCCTGACTTTC
CASERANVLTF
>many|TRBJ2-2|TRBV3-1|TRBD2
TGTGCCAGCAGCCGCACTAGCGCCGGGGAGCTGTTTTTT
CASSRTSAGELFF
>many|TRBJ1-1|TRBV20-1|.
TGCAGTGCTAGTTTTAGGCGTCAGTTGAACACTGAAGCTTTCTTT
CSASFRRQLNTEAFF
>few|TRBJ1-2|TRBV20-1|.
TGCAGTGCTAGAGATCACGGCTTGTTCGGCTACACCTTC
CSARDHGLFGYTF
>few|TRBJ2-7|TRBV20-1|TRBD1
TGCAGTGCTAGAGTCGGGTCAGGGGGCGACGAGCAGTACTTC
CSARVGSGGDEQYF
>.|TRBJ1-2|TRBV2|TRBD1
TGTGCCAGCAGTTTGTCCGGGACAGCTAATGGCTACACCTTC
CASSLSGTANGYTF
>.|TRBJ2-3|TRBV7-9|.
TGTGCCAGCAGCCCGAGTGAAGGGGCGGTAGATACGCAGTATTTT
CASSPSEGAVDTQYF
>many|TRBJ1-5|TRBV19|.
TGTGCCAGTAGTCAATCCCCCGCTGGTAGCAATCAGCCCCAGCATTTT
CASSQSPAGSNQPQHF
>.|TRBJ2-1|TRBV7-9|.
TGTGCCAGCAGCTTGCGGGCCCCCTACAATGAGCAGTTCTTC
CASSLRAPYNEQFF
>many|TRBJ2-7|TRBV11-2|TRBD2
TGTGCCAGCAGCTTAGATCGGTCGTGGGTGCCTAGCGGGAGGAGAGAGCAGTACTTC
CASSLDRSWVPSGRREQYF
>many|TRBJ1-5|TRBV20-1|TRBD1
TGCAGTGCTAGGTCAGGGGGCGGAGGTCAGCCCCAGCATTTT
CSARSGGGGQPQHF
>few|TRBJ1-2|TRBV5-5|.
TGTGCCAGCAGCTCAAGCGTAAGGACAAGTGGCTACACCTTC
CASSSSVRTSGYTF
>many|TRBJ2-7|TRBV2|TRBD2
TGTGCCAGCAGAACCGGGACTAGCGGTTACGAGCAGTACTTC
CASRTGTSGYEQYF
>many|TRBJ2-1|TRBV5-1|TRBD2
TGCGCCAGCAGCTTGGAAGCGGGAGGGCGTAATGAGCAGTTCTTC
CASSLEAGGRNEQFF
>many|TRBJ2-1|TRBV30|TRBD2
TGTGCCTGGAGTGTACCAGCGGGGGTCGTTAATGAGCAGTTCTTC
CAWSVPAGVVNEQFF
>many|TRBJ2-3|TRBV28|.
TGTGCCAGCAGGCATGGTGGAGGGGTGGGCACAGATACGCAGTATTTT
CASRHGGGVGTDTQYF
>many|TRBJ1-4|TRBV7-3|.
TGTGCCAGCAGCCCGGGGTTGGGCGAAAAACTGTTTTTT
CASSPGLGEKLFF
>many|TRBJ1-1|TRBV18|.
TGTGCCAGCTCACCCCGAACGAGGGCGGGGAACACTGAAGCTTTCTTT
CASSPRTRAGNTEAFF